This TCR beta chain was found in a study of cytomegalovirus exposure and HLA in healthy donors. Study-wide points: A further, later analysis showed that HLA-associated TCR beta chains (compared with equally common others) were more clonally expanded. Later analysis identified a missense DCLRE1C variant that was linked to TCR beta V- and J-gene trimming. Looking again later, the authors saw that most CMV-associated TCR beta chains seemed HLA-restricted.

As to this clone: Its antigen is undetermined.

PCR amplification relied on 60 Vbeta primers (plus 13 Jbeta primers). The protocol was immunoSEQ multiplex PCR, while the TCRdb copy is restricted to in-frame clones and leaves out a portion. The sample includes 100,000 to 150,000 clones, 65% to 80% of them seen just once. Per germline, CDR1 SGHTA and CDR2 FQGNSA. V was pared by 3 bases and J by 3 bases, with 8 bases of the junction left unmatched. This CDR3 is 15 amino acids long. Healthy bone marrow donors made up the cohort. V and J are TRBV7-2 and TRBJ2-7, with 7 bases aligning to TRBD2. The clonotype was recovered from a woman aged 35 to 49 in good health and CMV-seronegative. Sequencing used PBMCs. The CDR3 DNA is TGTGCCAGCAGCTTGATGCGGGGGTCGGGCTACGAGCAGTACTTC. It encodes CASSLMRGSGYEQYF.